A single sample is the source of the 24 T cell receptor beta chains below, sequenced in a study of blood T cells in healthy people across ages (dated by TCRdb to between 2014 and 2016). Libraries came from 5' RACE. Sequenced using an Illumina HiSeq 2500. A second roughly 6 to 11 cycle PCR used a sample-barcoded 5' primer and a J-beta primer mix. Starting from the raw public reads, TCRdb applied fastp trimming at Q25, assembled clones with MiXCR and retained in-frame beta chains. Identical CDR3 proteins give one entry, which carries the most common genes and DNA. In this sample the table shows about 970,000 distinct CDR3 sequences, approximately 50% of which occur a single time. The ten top clones hold roughly 23% of the sample. Sequences were obtained from blood. The source of these receptors is a woman in her sixties or seventies in good health.

This sequence joins TRBV2 and TRBJ2-5; 10 bases agree with TRBD2. J lost 2 bases, V lost 4 bases, and 4 bases had no gene match. This CDR3 contains 15 residues. Germline-derived CDR1 and CDR2 are SNHLY and FYNNEI. The CDR3 DNA is TGTGCCAGCAGTGCTCGAGCGGGAGGGCAAGAGACCCAGTACTTC. This sequence encodes CASSARAGGQETQYF.

This clonotype was counted only a few times. The CDR3 coding sequence is TGTGCCAGCAGTTCCCCTAGCGGGAGATATTACGAGCAGTACTTC. Protein sequence: CASSSPSGRYYEQYF. V and J are TRBV27 and TRBJ2-7, with 10 nucleotides matching TRBD2. Germline values: CDR1 MNHEY, CDR2 SMNVEV (reference sequence). This CDR3 comprises 15 residues. After removal of 4 bases from V and 4 bases from J, the junction contained 7 bases not matched to a gene.

This clonotype has a handful of counts. The chain uses TRBV18 and TRBJ1-2; 9 nucleotides agree with TRBD1. The CDR3 length is 14 residues. J lost 6 bases, V lost 3 bases, and 5 bases had no gene match. Germline CDR1 and CDR2: KGHSH and LQKENI. For the CDR3, the DNA is TGTGCCAGCTCACCTAATACAGGGGGCGATGGCTACACCTTC. It specifies CASSPNTGGDGYTF.

This clonotype was counted a few times. The chain employs TRBV29-1 and TRBJ1-1, with D uncertain. The germline gives CDR1 SQVTM, CDR2 ANQGSEA. V was trimmed by 6 bases and J by 3 bases, leaving 14 bases between them. This CDR3 has 13 amino acids. CDR3 residues: CSVPAPIDTEAFF. CDR3 coding DNA: TGCAGCGTCCCCGCCCCGATAGACACTGAAGCTTTCTTT.

This rearrangement joins TRBV29-1 to TRBJ2-7, with TRBD2 as a possible D gene (6 bases). V was cut by 4 bases and J by 2 bases, with 18 bases left in between. This CDR3 contains 15 residues. CDR1 is SQVTM and CDR2 is ANQGSEA in the germline V gene. The CDR3 DNA follows: TGCAGCGTTGGGGGACTTACGGGAGCTACCTACGAGCAGTACTTC. Encoded protein: CSVGGLTGATYEQYF.

The chain combines TRBV6-2 or TRBV6-3 with TRBJ2-5; tentative D call: TRBD1 (6 bases). The CDR3 sequence is 15 residues long. Germline CDR1 and CDR2: MNHEY and SVGEGT. Trimming left V 1 base short and J 1 base short, with 10 bases between. CDR3 DNA: TGTGCCAGCAGTTACTTCGGACAGAGCCAAGAGACCCAGTACTTC. It yields the protein CASSYFGQSQETQYF.

This clonotype was seen once. The rearrangement uses TRBV2 and TRBJ2-5; D is perhaps TRBD2 (5 bases). Germline loops: CDR1 SNHLY, CDR2 FYNNEI. CDR3 length: 15 residues. The V end lost 6 bases, the J end lost 4 bases, and 18 bases lay between the germline ends. The CDR3 region has the DNA TGTGCCAGCAGCCTTACGAGGGCTGGGGTAGAGACCCAGTACTTC. It is translated as CASSLTRAGVETQYF. Based on the CDR3 plus reference TRBV2 and TRBJ2-5, the full variable domain is EPEVTQTPSHQVTQMGQEVILRCVPISNHLYFYWYRQILGQKVEFLVSFYNNEISEKSEIFDDQFSVERPDGSNFTLKIRSTKLEDSAMYFCASSLTRAGVETQYFGPGTRLLVL.

As regards this clonotype: One junction end disagrees with the germline gene, perhaps due to a read error. This chain links TRBV4-2 with TRBJ2-7; 10 nucleotides agree with TRBD2. Germline lookup yields CDR1 LGHNA and CDR2 YNFKEQ. This CDR3 is built from 16 residues. The CDR3 spells CASSQVTSGNNNEQYF. In DNA form, the CDR3 reads TGTGCCAGTAGCCAAGTTACTAGCGGGAACAACAATGAGCAGTACTTC.

A note on this clonotype: The junction does not match germline at one end; this may be a read error. The chain couples TRBV6-5 to TRBJ2-4, with D possibly matching TRBD1 (5 bases). The J call may be faulty, since TRBJ2-5 better matches the DNA end. Germline lookup yields CDR1 MNHEY and CDR2 SVGAGI. CDR3 size: 14 residues. Here the CDR3 reads CTSKYQGSQETQYF. CDR3 nucleotide sequence: TGTACCAGCAAGTATCAGGGCTCTCAAGAGACCCAGTACTTC.

The CDR3 spells CSVSKGQVSGEQFF. CDR3 sequence (DNA): TGCAGCGTTTCCAAGGGACAGGTGTCCGGTGAGCAGTTCTTC. The gene calls are TRBV29-1 and TRBJ2-1; 8 bases fit TRBD1. The CDR3 loop spans 14 amino acids. Unmatched junction bases numbered 12, after V lost 5 bases and J lost 9 bases. CDR1 and CDR2 (germline): SQVTM, ANQGSEA.

Only a few counts were recorded for this clonotype. This chain links TRBV28 with TRBJ2-7; 11 bases line up with TRBD2. V lost 6 bases, J lost 7 bases, and 11 bases stayed unmatched. From germline, CDR1 is MDHEN and CDR2 SYDVKM. The CDR3 is 15 amino acids. This CDR3 is CASRVAGGPYPEQYF. In DNA, the CDR3 is TGTGCCAGCAGGGTAGCGGGAGGGCCCTACCCGGAGCAGTACTTC. The full variable domain, in which reference TRBV28 and TRBJ2-7 provide the parts outside the CDR3, is DVKVTQSSRYLVKRTGEKVFLECVQDMDHENMFWYRQDPGLGLRLIYFSYDVKMKEKGDIPEGYSVSREKKERFSLILESASTNQTSMYLCASRVAGGPYPEQYFGPGTRLTVT.

The chain couples TRBV28 to TRBJ1-6; D possibly corresponds to TRBD1 (5 bases). Trimming left V 1 base short and J 7 bases short, with 17 bases between. Germline-derived CDR1 and CDR2 are MDHEN and SYDVKM. CDR3 length: 17 amino acids. CDR3 region: CASSLFTGEGLNSPLHF. As DNA, the CDR3 is TGTGCCAGCAGTTTATTCACAGGCGAGGGCCTAAATTCACCCCTCCACTTT.

This rearrangement joins TRBV7-8 to TRBJ2-7; D is undetermined. The V end lost 5 bases, the J end lost 3 bases, and 14 bases lay between the germline ends. Germline V gene data show CDR1 as SGHVS and CDR2 as FQNEAQ. CDR3 length: 14 residues. CDR3 bases: TGTGCCAGCAGCCCGGCCTCTGGGGTCTACGAGCAGTACTTC. The encoded protein is CASSPASGVYEQYF.

Concerning this clonotype itself: A read error is possible here, since a much larger clone lies one base away. V usage is TRBV15 and J usage is TRBJ2-5; no firm D call. With the DNA end fitting TRBJ2-1 better, the J assignment may be wrong. Germline CDR1 reads LNHNV; CDR2 reads YYDKDF (reference sequence). CDR3 length: 12 residues. The chain's CDR3 is CATSRTQETQFF. The CDR3 DNA reads TGTGCCACCAGCAGAACCCAAGAGACCCAGTTCTTC.

This clonotype was counted a few times. The chain is built from TRBV5-1 and TRBJ2-3; D is uncertain. Trimming removed 5 bases at V and 2 bases at J, with 15 bases between. Germline V gives CDR1 SGHRS, CDR2 YFSETQ. This CDR3 is built from 15 residues. The CDR3, as DNA: TGCGCCAGCAGACTGGGTCCGACGCACACAGATACGCAGTATTTT. It yields the protein CASRLGPTHTDTQYF.

The chain couples TRBV29-1 to TRBJ2-1; 7 positions agree with TRBD1. There are 13 residues in the CDR3. V trimming: 7 bases; J trimming: 5 bases; junction bases outside the gene matches: 8. In germline, CDR1 is SQVTM, CDR2 ANQGSEA. This chain's CDR3 is CSALTGSDNEQFF. CDR3 in DNA: TGCAGCGCCCTGACAGGGTCCGACAATGAGCAGTTCTTC.

The sample holds one count of this clonotype. The V and J genes are TRBV12-3 or TRBV12-4 and TRBJ2-5, with TRBD2 matching 9 bases. This CDR3 region has 13 residues. V lost 4 bases to trimming and J lost 7 bases; unmatched junction nucleotides: 4. This chain's CDR3 is CASSYSGSGTQYF. Written as DNA, the CDR3 is TGTGCCAGCAGTTATAGCGGGAGTGGGACCCAGTACTTC.

The gene calls are TRBV7-2 and TRBJ2-2; D gene ambiguous. Germline CDR1 SGHTA, CDR2 FQGNSA. The CDR3 covers 16 residues. Trimming left V 5 bases short and J 8 bases short, with 21 bases between. The CDR3 DNA is TGTGCCAGCAGCCAGATCGATGGGATGGATGCGGGGGAGCTGTTTTTT. As protein: CASSQIDGMDAGELFF. Full variable domain (remainder filled in from reference TRBV7-2 and TRBJ2-2): GAGVSQSPSNKVTEKGKDVELRCDPISGHTALYWYRQSLGQGLEFLIYFQGNSAPDKSGLPSDRFSAERTGGSVSTLTIQRTQQEDSAVYLCASSQIDGMDAGELFFGEGSRLTVL.

This clonotype was detected once. This chain uses TRBV21-1 with TRBJ2-1; the table's D call of TRBD2 was not tested on the DNA. TRBV21-1 is assigned pseudogene status. There are 16 residues in the CDR3. CDR3 DNA: TGTGCCAGCAGCGATACTAGCGGAAGCTCCCACAATGAGCAGTTCTTC. Translated, it gives CASSDTSGSSHNEQFF.

The chain uses TRBV4-1 and TRBJ2-7; 10 bases line up with TRBD2. There are 17 residues in the CDR3. CDR1 is MGHRA, CDR2 YSYEKL, per germline. After removal of 4 bases from V and 6 bases from J, the junction contained 15 bases not matched to a gene. CDR3 loop: CASSPQDHRTSGCEQYF. CDR3 DNA: TGCGCCAGCAGCCCCCAAGACCATCGGACTAGCGGCTGCGAGCAGTACTTC.

The chain joins TRBV3-1 to TRBJ1-5, with D unresolved. CDR1 is LGHDT and CDR2 is YNNKEL in the germline V gene (reference sequence). V lost 0 bases and J 9 bases, leaving 12 bases between the germline ends. This CDR3 spans 14 amino acids. CDR3 amino acids: CASSQDWPSGPQHF. The CDR3 DNA reads TGTGCCAGCAGCCAAGATTGGCCCTCAGGGCCCCAGCATTTT.

In regard to this clonotype: A read error may produce the germline difference seen at one junction end. The rearrangement uses TRBV12-3 or TRBV12-4 and TRBJ2-5; D remains unclear. This CDR3 region has 12 residues. The DNA of the CDR3 is TGTGCCAGCAGTTTAGAGGTCCACGAGCAGCACTTC. This sequence encodes CASSLEVHEQHF.

V usage is TRBV2 and J usage is TRBJ1-2; D is ambiguous. The germline V and J ends were trimmed by 4 bases and 4 bases, with 10 bases remaining between them. Germline CDR1 is SNHLY and CDR2 is FYNNEI. The CDR3 has 13 residues. CDR3 DNA sequence: TGTGCCAGCAGTGCAGGAGAAGGCTATGGCTACACCTTC. It is translated as CASSAGEGYGYTF.

This chain uses TRBV4-1 with TRBJ2-7; D could derive from TRBD1 or TRBD2 (6 bases each). This CDR3 is built from 15 residues. V was pared by 1 base and J by 5 bases, with 15 bases between. CDR1 is MGHRA, CDR2 YSYEKL, per germline. CDR3 in amino acids: CASSQGVGGGNEQYF. As DNA, the CDR3 is TGCGCCAGCAGCCAAGGGGTAGGGGGAGGTAACGAGCAGTACTTC.